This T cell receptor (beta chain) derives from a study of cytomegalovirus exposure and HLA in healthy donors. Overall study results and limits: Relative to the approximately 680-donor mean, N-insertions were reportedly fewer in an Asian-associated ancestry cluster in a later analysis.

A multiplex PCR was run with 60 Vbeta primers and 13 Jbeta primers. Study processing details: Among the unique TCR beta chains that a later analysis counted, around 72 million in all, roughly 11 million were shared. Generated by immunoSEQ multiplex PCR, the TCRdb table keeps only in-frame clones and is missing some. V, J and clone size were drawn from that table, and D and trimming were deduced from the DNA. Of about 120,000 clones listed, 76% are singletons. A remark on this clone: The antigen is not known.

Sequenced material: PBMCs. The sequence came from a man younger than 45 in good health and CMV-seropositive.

CDR3 protein: CASSLGPGVDSPLHF. The CDR3 nucleotides read TGTGCCAGCAGTCTGGGCCCCGGGGTGGATTCACCCCTCCACTTT. V is TRBV5-6 and J is TRBJ1-6, with D hard to call. CDR1 and CDR2 from the germline V gene are SGHDT and YYEEEE. V lost 5 bases, J lost 8 bases, and 17 bases lay in between. The CDR3 sequence is 15 residues long.